Presented here are 3 T cell receptor beta chains from one specimen sequenced in a study of shared clonotypes between healthy human individuals. Sequencing was performed with immunoSEQ multiplex PCR; in TCRdb, only in-frame clones are kept and a portion is missing. Among some 2,400,000 clones listed, almost 96% were seen once. The material sequenced was naive CD4+ T cells sorted from blood. Subset of the sample: CD45RA+ positively selected. The receptors come from a man aged 18 to 30 in good health.

The chain combines TRBV10-3 with TRBJ2-7, with unresolved D. Between the trimmed V and J ends, which lost 10 bases and 2 bases, there was a span of 15 bases. Germline CDR1 ENHRY, CDR2 SYGVKD. This CDR3 has 13 amino acids. The CDR3 DNA reads as TGTGCCACCTCCGACGGTGGAACCTACGAGCAGTACTTC. It codes for CATSDGGTYEQYF.

Turning to this clone: One end of the junction fails to match germline, which may point to a read error. The CDR3 loop reads CASSEARGQGSTQPQHF. The CDR3 nucleotides read TGTGCCAGCAGTGAAGCGCGGGGACAGGGAAGCACTCAGCCCCAGCATTTT. V usage is TRBV6-1 and J usage is TRBJ1-5; 9 nucleotides match TRBD1. Germline CDR1 reads MNHNS; CDR2 reads SASEGT. The CDR3 is 17 amino acids.

This chain connects TRBV10-3 to TRBJ2-5; D is unresolved. The CDR3 sequence is 14 residues long. V was cut by 2 bases and J by 1 base, with 8 bases left in between. CDR1 and CDR2 from the germline V gene are ENHRY and SYGVKD. The CDR3 sequence: CAISEIRLQETQYF. The DNA of the CDR3 is TGTGCCATCAGTGAGATAAGGCTCCAAGAGACCCAGTACTTC.